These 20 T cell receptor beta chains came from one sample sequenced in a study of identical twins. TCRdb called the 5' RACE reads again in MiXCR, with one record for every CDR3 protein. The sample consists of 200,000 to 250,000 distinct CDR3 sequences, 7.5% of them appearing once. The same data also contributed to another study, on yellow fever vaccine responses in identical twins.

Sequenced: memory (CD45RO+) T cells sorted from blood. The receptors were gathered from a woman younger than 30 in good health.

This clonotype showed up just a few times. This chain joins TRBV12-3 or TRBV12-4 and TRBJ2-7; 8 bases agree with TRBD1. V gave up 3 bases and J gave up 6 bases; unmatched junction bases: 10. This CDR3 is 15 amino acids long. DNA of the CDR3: TGTGCCAGCAGTTTCGTCGTGGGACAGGCCAGCGAGCAGTACTTC. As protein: CASSFVVGQASEQYF.

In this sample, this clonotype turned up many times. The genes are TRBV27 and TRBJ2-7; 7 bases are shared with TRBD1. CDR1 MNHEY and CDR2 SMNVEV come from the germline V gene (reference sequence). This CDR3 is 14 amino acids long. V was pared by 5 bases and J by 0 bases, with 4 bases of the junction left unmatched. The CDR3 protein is CASSRTGTSYEQYF. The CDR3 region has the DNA TGTGCCAGCAGTCGGACAGGAACCTCCTACGAGCAGTACTTC.

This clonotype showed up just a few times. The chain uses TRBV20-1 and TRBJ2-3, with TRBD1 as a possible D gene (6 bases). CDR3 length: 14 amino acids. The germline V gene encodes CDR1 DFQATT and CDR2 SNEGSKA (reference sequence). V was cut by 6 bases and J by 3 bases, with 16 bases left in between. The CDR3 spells CSAKLGGLTDTQYF. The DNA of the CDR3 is TGCAGTGCAAAGCTTGGGGGCCTTACAGATACGCAGTATTTT.

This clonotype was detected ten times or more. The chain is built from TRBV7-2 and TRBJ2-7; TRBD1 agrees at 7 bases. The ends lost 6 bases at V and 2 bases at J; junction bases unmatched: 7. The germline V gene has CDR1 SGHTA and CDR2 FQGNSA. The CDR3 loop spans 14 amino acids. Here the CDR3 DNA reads TGTGCCAGCAGTAAGACGGGACAGACCTACGAGCAGTACTTC. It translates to CASSKTGQTYEQYF.

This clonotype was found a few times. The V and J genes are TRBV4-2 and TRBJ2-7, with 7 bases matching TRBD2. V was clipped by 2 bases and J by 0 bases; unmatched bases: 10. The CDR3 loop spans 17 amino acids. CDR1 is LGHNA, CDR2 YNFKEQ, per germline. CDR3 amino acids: CASSQQPGAGSSYEQYF. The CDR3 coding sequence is TGTGCCAGCAGCCAACAGCCCGGAGCGGGAAGCTCCTACGAGCAGTACTTC.

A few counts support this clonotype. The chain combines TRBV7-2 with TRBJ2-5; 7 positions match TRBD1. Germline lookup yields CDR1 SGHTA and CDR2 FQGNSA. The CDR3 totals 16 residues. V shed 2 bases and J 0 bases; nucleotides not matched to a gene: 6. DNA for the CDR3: TGTGCCAGCAGCTTAAAGGGGGCCTCGTACCAAGAGACCCAGTACTTC. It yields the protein CASSLKGASYQETQYF.

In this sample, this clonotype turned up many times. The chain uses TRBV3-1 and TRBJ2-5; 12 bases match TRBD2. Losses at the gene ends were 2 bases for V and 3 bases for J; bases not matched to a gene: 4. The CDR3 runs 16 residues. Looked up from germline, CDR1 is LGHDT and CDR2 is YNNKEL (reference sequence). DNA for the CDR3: TGTGCCAGCAGCCAATCGACTAGCGGGGGTGAAGAGACCCAGTACTTC. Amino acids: CASSQSTSGGEETQYF.

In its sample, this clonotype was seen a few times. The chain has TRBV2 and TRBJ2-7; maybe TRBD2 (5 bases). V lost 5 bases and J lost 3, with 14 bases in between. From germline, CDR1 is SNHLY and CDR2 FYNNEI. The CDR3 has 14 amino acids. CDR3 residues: CASSPSGTFYEQYF. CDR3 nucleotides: TGTGCCAGCAGTCCAAGCGGAACTTTCTACGAGCAGTACTTC.

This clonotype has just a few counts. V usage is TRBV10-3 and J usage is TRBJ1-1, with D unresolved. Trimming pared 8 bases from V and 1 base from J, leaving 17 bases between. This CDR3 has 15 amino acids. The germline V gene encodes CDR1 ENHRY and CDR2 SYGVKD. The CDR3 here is CAIAEVIGKNTEAFF. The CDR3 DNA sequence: TGTGCCATCGCCGAGGTGATAGGGAAGAACACTGAAGCTTTCTTT.

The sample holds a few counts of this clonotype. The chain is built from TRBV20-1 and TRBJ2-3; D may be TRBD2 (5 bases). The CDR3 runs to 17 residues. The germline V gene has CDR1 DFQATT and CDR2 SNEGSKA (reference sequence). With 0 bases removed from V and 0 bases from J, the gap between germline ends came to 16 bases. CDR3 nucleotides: TGCAGTGCTAGAGACCGGGGTCCCCTGCCTAGCACAGATACGCAGTATTTT. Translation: CSARDRGPLPSTDTQYF.

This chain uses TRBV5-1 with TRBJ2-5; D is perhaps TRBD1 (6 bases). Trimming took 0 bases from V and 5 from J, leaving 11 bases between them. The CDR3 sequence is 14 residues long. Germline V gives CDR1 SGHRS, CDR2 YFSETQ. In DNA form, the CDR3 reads TGCGCCAGCAGCTTGGATTGGGGGCGTGAGACCCAGTACTTC. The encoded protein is CASSLDWGRETQYF.

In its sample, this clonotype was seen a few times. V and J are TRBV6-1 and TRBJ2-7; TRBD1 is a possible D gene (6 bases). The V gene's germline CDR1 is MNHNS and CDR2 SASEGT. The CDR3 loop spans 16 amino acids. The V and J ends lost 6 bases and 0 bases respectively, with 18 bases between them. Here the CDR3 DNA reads TGTGCCAGCAGAGGCTCAGGGGCGCAGAGCTCCTACGAGCAGTACTTC. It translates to CASRGSGAQSSYEQYF.

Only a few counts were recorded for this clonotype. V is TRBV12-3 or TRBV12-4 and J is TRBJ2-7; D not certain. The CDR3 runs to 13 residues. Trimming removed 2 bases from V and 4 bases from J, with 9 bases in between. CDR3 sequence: CASSLKVVYEQYF. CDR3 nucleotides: TGTGCCAGCAGTTTAAAAGTCGTTTACGAGCAGTACTTC.

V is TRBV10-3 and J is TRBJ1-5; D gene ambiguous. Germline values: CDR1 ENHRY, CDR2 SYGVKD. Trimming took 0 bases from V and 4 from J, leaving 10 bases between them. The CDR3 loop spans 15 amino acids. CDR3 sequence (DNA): TGTGCCATCAGTGAGTCGACGGAATTTAATCAGCCCCAGCATTTT. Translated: CAISESTEFNQPQHF.

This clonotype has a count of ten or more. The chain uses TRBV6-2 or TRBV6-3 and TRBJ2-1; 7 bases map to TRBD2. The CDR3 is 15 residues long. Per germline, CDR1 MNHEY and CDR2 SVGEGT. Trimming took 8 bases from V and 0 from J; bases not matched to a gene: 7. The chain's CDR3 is CASSLGGFSYNEQFF. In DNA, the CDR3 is TGTGCCAGCTCCCTGGGGGGGTTCTCCTACAATGAGCAGTTCTTC.

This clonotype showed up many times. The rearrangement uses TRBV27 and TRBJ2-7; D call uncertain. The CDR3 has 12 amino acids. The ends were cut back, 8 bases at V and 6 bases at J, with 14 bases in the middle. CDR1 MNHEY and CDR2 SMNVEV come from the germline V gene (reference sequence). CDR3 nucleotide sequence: TGTGCCAGCGCTAAGGTTTGGGGCGAGCAGTACTTC. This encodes CASAKVWGEQYF.

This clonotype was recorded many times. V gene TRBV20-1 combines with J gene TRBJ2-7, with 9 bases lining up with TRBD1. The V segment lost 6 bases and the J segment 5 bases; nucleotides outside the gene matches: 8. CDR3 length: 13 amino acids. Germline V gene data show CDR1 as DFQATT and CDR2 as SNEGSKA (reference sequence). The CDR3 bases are TGCAGTGCCCCTAAGACAGGGGGTCACGAGCAGTACTTC. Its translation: CSAPKTGGHEQYF.

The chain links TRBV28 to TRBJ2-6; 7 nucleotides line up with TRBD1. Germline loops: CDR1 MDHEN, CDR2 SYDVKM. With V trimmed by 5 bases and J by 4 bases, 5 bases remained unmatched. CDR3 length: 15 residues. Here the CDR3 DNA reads TGTGCCAGCAGTAAAACAGGGGTCGGGGCCAACGTCCTGACTTTC. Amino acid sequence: CASSKTGVGANVLTF.

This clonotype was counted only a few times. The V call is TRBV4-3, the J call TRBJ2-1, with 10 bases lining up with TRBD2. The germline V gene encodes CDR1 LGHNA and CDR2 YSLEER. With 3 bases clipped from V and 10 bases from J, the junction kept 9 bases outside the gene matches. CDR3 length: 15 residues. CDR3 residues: CASSQLGLAGAEQFF. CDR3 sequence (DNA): TGCGCCAGCAGCCAGTTAGGGCTAGCGGGAGCAGAGCAGTTCTTC.

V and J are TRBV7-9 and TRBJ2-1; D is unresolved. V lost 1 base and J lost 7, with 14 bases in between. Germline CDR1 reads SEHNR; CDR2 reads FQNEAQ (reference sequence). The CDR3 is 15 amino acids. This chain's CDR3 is CASSLGQVMANEQFF. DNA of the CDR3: TGTGCCAGCAGCTTAGGGCAGGTGATGGCTAATGAGCAGTTCTTC. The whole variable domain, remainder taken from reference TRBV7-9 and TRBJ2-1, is DTGVSQNPRHKITKRGQNVTFRCDPISEHNRLYWYRQTLGQGPEFLTYFQNEAQLEKSRLLSDRFSAERPKGSFSTLEIQRTEQGDSAMYLCASSLGQVMANEQFFGPGTRLTVL.